The sample holds many counts of the clone carrying this TCR beta chain. TCRdb recomputed calls from the RT-PCR reads with MiXCR, one row per CDR3 protein. The sample lists 550,000 to 750,000 distinct CDR3 sequences; 12% to 15% were seen once. Trimming took off 2 bases at V and 2 bases at J, with 22 bases between the two ends. This CDR3 spans 18 amino acids. Germline-derived CDR1 and CDR2 are SGHKS and YYEKEE (reference sequence). The source is a female donor in good health, serving as a healthy control. The V and J genes are TRBV5-5 and TRBJ2-5; D is ambiguous. The sample comprised memory CD4+ T cells from blood. The CDR3 spells CASSFSAYADGLQETQYF. The CDR3, as DNA: TGTGCCAGCAGCTTCAGCGCTTATGCGGACGGCTTACAAGAGACCCAGTACTTC.